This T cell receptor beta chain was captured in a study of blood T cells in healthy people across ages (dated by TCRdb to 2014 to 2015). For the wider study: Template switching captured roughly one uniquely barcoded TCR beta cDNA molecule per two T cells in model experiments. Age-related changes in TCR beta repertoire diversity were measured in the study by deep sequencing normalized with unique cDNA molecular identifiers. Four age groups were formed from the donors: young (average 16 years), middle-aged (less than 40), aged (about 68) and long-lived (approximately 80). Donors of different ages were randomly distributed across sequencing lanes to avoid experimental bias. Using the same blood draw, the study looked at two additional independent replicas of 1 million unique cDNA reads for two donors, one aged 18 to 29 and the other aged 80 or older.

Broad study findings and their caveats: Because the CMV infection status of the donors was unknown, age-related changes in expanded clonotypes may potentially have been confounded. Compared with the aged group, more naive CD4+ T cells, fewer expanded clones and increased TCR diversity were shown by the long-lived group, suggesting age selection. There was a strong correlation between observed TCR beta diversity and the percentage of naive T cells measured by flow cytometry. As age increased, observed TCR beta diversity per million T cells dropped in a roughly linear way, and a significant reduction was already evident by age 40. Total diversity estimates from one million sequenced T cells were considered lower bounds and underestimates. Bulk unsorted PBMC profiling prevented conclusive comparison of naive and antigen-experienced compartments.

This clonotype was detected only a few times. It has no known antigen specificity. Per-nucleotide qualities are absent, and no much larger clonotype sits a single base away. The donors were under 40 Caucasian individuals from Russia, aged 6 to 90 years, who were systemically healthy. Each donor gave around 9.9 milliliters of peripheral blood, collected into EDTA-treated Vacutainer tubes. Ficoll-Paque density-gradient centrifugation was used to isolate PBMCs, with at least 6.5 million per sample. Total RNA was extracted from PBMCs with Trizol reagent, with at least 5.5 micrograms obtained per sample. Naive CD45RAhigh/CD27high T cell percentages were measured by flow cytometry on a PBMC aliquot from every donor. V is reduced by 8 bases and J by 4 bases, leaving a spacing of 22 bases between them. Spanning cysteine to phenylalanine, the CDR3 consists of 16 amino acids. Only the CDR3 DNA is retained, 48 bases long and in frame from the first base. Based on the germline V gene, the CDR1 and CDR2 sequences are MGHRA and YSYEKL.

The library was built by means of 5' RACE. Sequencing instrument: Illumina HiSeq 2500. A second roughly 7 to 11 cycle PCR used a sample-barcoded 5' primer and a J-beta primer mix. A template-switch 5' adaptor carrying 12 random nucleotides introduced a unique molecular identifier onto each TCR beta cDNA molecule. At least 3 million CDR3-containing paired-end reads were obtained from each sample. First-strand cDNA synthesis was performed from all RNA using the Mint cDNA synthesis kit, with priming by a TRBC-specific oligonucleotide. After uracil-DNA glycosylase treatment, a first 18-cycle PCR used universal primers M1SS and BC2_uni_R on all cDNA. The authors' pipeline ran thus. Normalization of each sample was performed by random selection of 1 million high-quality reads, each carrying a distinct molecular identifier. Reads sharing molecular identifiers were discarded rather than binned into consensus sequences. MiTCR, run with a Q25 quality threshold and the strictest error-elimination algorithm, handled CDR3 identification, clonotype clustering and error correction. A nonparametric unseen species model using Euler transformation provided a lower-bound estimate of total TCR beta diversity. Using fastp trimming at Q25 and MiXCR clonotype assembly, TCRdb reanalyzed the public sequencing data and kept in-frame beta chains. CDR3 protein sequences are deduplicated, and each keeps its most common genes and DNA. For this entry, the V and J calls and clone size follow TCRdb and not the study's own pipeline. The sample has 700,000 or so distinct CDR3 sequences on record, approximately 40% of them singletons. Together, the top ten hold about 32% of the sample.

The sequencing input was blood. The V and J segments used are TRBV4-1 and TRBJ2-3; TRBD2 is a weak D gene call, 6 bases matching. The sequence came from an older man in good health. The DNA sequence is TGCGCCAGCGGCCCCGAGCGGGCAGGGCTCCCAGATACGCAGTATTTT. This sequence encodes CASGPERAGLPDTQYF.